Listed below are T cell receptor beta chains from one sample, sequenced in a study of blood T cell repertoires in COVID-19. TCRdb's table, derived via immunoSEQ multiplex PCR, lists solely in-frame clones and lacks some. The data show 260,000 or so clones, 85% to 90% seen once. The specimen sequenced was PBMCs or T cells enriched from blood (not recorded which). These receptors came from a man aged 18 to 29 who had recovered from COVID-19. Both conserved end residues are part of each CDR3. A D gene is named only where the DNA matches it firmly. The listing skips clone size in some rows; elsewhere it reads once, few, many or a size class.

CASSQDRGTYNEQFF | TGTGCCAGCAGCCAAGATAGGGGGACCTACAATGAGCAGTTCTTC | NA | TRBV4-2 | NA | TRBJ2-1
CASSDLAGQGFTGELFF | TGTGCCAGCAGTGACTTGGCTGGACAGGGTTTTACCGGGGAGCTGTTTTTT | TRBD1 | TRBV25-1 | few | TRBJ2-2
CASSNGRLPQETQYF | TGCGCCAGCAGCAACGGACGACTACCCCAAGAGACCCAGTACTTC | NA | TRBV10-1 | NA | TRBJ2-5
CASSRAGLNTGELFF | TGTGCTAGTTCTAGGGCAGGGTTGAACACCGGGGAGCTGTTTTTT | NA | TRBV12-5 | NA | TRBJ2-2
CASTEDRELSEAFF | TGTGCCAGCACCGAGGACAGGGAGCTATCTGAAGCTTTCTTT | TRBD1 | TRBV28 | NA | TRBJ1-1
CASSLGQGSYNEQFF | TGCGCCAGCAGCTTGGGACAGGGGTCCTACAATGAGCAGTTCTTC | TRBD1 | TRBV5-1 | few | TRBJ2-1
CASSLSGSLNEQFF | TGCGCCAGCAGCCTCAGCGGATCCCTCAATGAGCAGTTCTTC | NA | TRBV4-1 | few | TRBJ2-1
CASGPGLNTGELFF | TGTGCCAGCGGTCCGGGTTTGAACACCGGGGAGCTGTTTTTT | NA | TRBV9 | few | TRBJ2-2
CAWGQGYTF | TGTGCCTGGGGGCAGGGCTACACCTTC | NA | TRBV30 | NA | TRBJ1-2
CASSLAVEAEAFF | TGTGCCAGCTCACTAGCTGTTGAGGCTGAAGCTTTCTTT | NA | TRBV18 | NA | TRBJ1-1
CASSLTAGGYEQYF | TGCGCCAGCAGCTTGACAGCGGGGGGCTACGAGCAGTACTTC | TRBD2 | TRBV5-1 | NA | TRBJ2-7
CASSEEGQGVNTEAFF | TGTGCCAGCAGTGAAGAAGGACAGGGAGTGAACACTGAAGCTTTCTTT | TRBD1 | TRBV25-1 | NA | TRBJ1-1
CASSRQGSYEQYF | TGTGCCAGCAGCCGACAGGGGTCCTACGAGCAGTACTTC | TRBD1 | TRBV28 | NA | TRBJ2-7
CASSTDRSTDTQYF | TGTGCCAGCAGTACGGACAGGAGCACAGATACGCAGTATTTT | TRBD1 | TRBV2 | once | TRBJ2-3
CASSPRDRSYEQYF | TGTGCCAGCAGCCCCCGGGACAGGTCCTACGAGCAGTACTTC | TRBD1 | TRBV7-9 | once | TRBJ2-7
CAWAGGPQETQYF | TGTGCCTGGGCGGGGGGTCCTCAAGAGACCCAGTACTTC | TRBD2 | TRBV30 | few | TRBJ2-5
CASSLTSGLYNEQFF | TGTGCCAGCAGCTTGACTAGCGGGCTCTACAATGAGCAGTTCTTC | TRBD2 | TRBV7-8 | NA | TRBJ2-1
CASSTSVTGVNWSNQPQHF | TGTGCCAGCAGTACTTCCGTGACAGGGGTTAATTGGAGCAATCAGCCCCAGCATTTT | TRBD1 | TRBV2 | NA | TRBJ1-5
CASGQANNEQFF | TGTGCCAGCGGACAGGCAAACAATGAGCAGTTCTTC | TRBD1 | TRBV27 | NA | TRBJ2-1
CASSLSREGQETQYF | TGTGCCAGCAGTTTGTCGCGGGAGGGCCAAGAGACCCAGTACTTC | TRBD2 | TRBV27 | NA | TRBJ2-5
CASSNRQGSGEKLFF | TGTGCCAGTAGTAACCGACAGGGATCAGGTGAAAAACTGTTTTTT | TRBD1 | TRBV19 | NA | TRBJ1-4
CASSLELAGGYEQYF | TGCGCCAGCAGCTTGGAGCTAGCGGGAGGGTACGAGCAGTACTTC | TRBD2 | TRBV5-1 | NA | TRBJ2-7
CAIGLAVGEQFF | TGTGCCATAGGACTAGCGGTAGGGGAGCAGTTCTTC | TRBD2 | TRBV10-3 | NA | TRBJ2-1
CASTLDRVLNEQFF | TGCGCCAGCACCCTGGACAGGGTCCTAAATGAGCAGTTCTTC | TRBD1 | TRBV5-1 | NA | TRBJ2-1
CASSLDGGSYEQYF | TGTGCCAGCAGCCTAGACGGGGGCTCCTACGAGCAGTACTTC | NA | TRBV5-5 | once | TRBJ2-7
CASRLTGNVGYTF | TGTGCCAGCAGGTTGACAGGGAATGTTGGCTACACCTTC | TRBD1 | TRBV5-6 | NA | TRBJ1-2
CASSLASGGSALGQPQHF | TGTGCCAGCAGCTTAGCTTCAGGGGGCTCGGCTCTAGGACAGCCCCAGCATTTT | TRBD1 | TRBV7-8 | NA | TRBJ1-5
CASSQDHRGVNGYTF | TGTGCCAGCAGCCAAGATCACAGGGGAGTAAACGGCTACACCTTC | TRBD1 | TRBV3-1/TRBV3-2 | NA | TRBJ1-2
CATSDIPERLGSYNEQFF | TGTGCCACCAGTGACATCCCGGAGCGCCTAGGCTCCTACAATGAGCAGTTCTTC | NA | TRBV24-1 | few | TRBJ2-1
CASSDLRGTSTDTQYF | TGTGCCAGCAGCGACCTCCGCGGGACTTCAACAGATACGCAGTATTTT | NA | TRBV7-9 | NA | TRBJ2-3
CASSYAGRPGYTF | TGTGCCAGCAGTTACGCGGGACGTCCCGGCTACACCTTC | NA | TRBV6-5 | NA | TRBJ1-2
CASSHDWGRAHEQYF | TGTGCCAGCAGCCACGATTGGGGCAGGGCCCACGAGCAGTACTTC | NA | TRBV5-4 | NA | TRBJ2-7
CASSQAGGVTGELFF | TGCGCCAGCAGCCAAGCGGGGGGGGTCACCGGGGAGCTGTTTTTT | TRBD2 | TRBV4-1 | few | TRBJ2-2
CASSLVTSGSGSGELFF | TGTGCCAGCAGTTTGGTGACTAGCGGGAGTGGTAGCGGGGAGCTGTTTTTT | TRBD2 | TRBV27 | NA | TRBJ2-2
CASSRDRGLSEQYF | TGTGCCAGCAGCCGGGACAGGGGGTTATCCGAGCAGTACTTC | TRBD1 | TRBV3-1/TRBV3-2 | NA | TRBJ2-7
CASQSGGGADTQYF | TGTGCCAGCCAAAGCGGTGGTGGGGCAGATACGCAGTATTTT | NA | TRBV28 | NA | TRBJ2-3
CASSEVAGDRYEQYF | TGTGCCAGCAGTGAAGTCGCGGGGGACCGCTACGAGCAGTACTTC | TRBD2 | TRBV6-1 | NA | TRBJ2-7
CASSQAPDTQETQYF | TGTGCCAGCAGCCAAGCCCCGGACACCCAAGAGACCCAGTACTTC | NA | TRBV3-1/TRBV3-2 | NA | TRBJ2-5
CASSSGAGSTDTQYF | TGCGCCAGCAGCTCGGGAGCGGGCTCCACAGATACGCAGTATTTT | NA | TRBV5-1 | NA | TRBJ2-3
CASSLREGNQPQHF | TGTGCCAGCAGCCTCCGGGAGGGAAACCAGCCCCAGCATTTT | NA | TRBV6-2/TRBV6-3 | NA | TRBJ1-5
CASNRGLAEKETQYF | TGTGCCAGCAACCGGGGACTAGCGGAAAAAGAGACCCAGTACTTC | TRBD2 | TRBV7-2 | NA | TRBJ2-5
CASRLTGAEAFF | TGTGCCAGCAGGCTTACAGGGGCTGAAGCTTTCTTT | TRBD1 | TRBV12-3/TRBV12-4 | few | TRBJ1-1
CASSLAGGGTGELFF | TGCGCCAGCAGCTTGGCAGGGGGAGGCACCGGGGAGCTGTTTTTT | NA | TRBV5-1 | once | TRBJ2-2
CASSLQGVGDEKLFF | TGTGCCAGCAGCCTACAGGGGGTTGGGGATGAAAAACTGTTTTTT | TRBD1 | TRBV3-1/TRBV3-2 | NA | TRBJ1-4
CASSLRPAGTSTDTQYF | TGTGCCAGCAGCTTGAGACCAGCGGGGACTAGCACAGATACGCAGTATTTT | TRBD2 | TRBV5-4 | NA | TRBJ2-3
CATSRPSGVNEKLFF | TGTGCCACCAGCAGACCCTCAGGGGTTAATGAAAAACTGTTTTTT | NA | TRBV15 | NA | TRBJ1-4
CASSSRTGNYGYTF | TGTGCCAGCAGCTCCCGAACAGGGAACTATGGCTACACCTTC | NA | TRBV11-2 | NA | TRBJ1-2
CATSDAGQGRETQYF | TGTGCCACCAGTGATGCGGGACAGGGACGAGAGACCCAGTACTTC | TRBD1 | TRBV24-1 | once | TRBJ2-5
CASSSASRQGEKLFF | TGTGCCAGCAGTTCGGCCTCAAGACAGGGAGAAAAACTGTTTTTT | TRBD1 | TRBV28 | NA | TRBJ1-4
CASSQDRDIYYEQYF | TGTGCCAGCAGCCAAGACCGGGACATTTACTACGAGCAGTACTTC | NA | TRBV3-1/TRBV3-2 | once | TRBJ2-7
CASSPDRTSGNTIYF | TGTGCCAGCAGCCCCGACAGGACTTCTGGAAACACCATATATTTT | NA | TRBV11-2 | NA | TRBJ1-3
CSPLADNEQFF | TGCAGTCCACTAGCGGACAATGAGCAGTTCTTC | TRBD2 | TRBV20-1 | NA | TRBJ2-1
CASSWTSGGGSYNEQFF | TGCGCCAGCAGCTGGACTAGCGGGGGTGGCTCCTACAATGAGCAGTTCTTC | TRBD2 | TRBV5-1 | NA | TRBJ2-1